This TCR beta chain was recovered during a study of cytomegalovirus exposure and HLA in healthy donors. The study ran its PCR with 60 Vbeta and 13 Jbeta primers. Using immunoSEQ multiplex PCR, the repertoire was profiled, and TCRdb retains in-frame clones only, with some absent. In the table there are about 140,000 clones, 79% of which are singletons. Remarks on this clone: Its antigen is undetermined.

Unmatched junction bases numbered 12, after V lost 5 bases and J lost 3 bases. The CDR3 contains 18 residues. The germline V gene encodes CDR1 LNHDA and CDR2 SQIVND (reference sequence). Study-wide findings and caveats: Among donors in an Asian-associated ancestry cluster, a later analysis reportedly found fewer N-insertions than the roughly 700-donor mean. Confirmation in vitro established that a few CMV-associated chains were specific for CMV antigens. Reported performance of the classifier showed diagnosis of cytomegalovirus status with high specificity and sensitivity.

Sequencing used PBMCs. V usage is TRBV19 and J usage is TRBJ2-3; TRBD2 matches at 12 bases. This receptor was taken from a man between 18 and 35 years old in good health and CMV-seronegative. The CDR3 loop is CASSVGLAGGPGTDTQYF. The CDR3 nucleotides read TGTGCCAGTAGTGTCGGGCTAGCGGGGGGGCCGGGGACAGATACGCAGTATTTT.